This is a list of T cell receptor beta chains from one sample in a study of OX40 agonist ivuxolimab in advanced cancers. Clones were read by immunoSEQ multiplex PCR, and TCRdb kept only the in-frame ones, dropping some. The sample contains 63,000 or so clones, around 88% of which appear only once. Sequenced material: CD4+ or CD8+ T cells sorted from blood, taken in a trial of the OX40 agonist ivuxolimab. Receptors originate from an adult with an advanced solid tumor such as melanoma, head and neck, liver or kidney cancer. CDR3s include the opening cysteine and the closing phenylalanine or tryptophan. D genes are given only for firm matches. Clone size is stated in some rows and not others, as once, few, many or a class when expanded.

v_gene: TRBV18
j_gene: TRBJ2-1
abundance: -
d_gene: TRBD2
CDR3nt: TGTGCCAGCTCACCAATAAGTCCTAGCGGCGCTGAGCAGTTCTTC
CDR3aa: CASSPISPSGAEQFF

v_gene: TRBV19
j_gene: TRBJ1-1
abundance: -
d_gene: -
CDR3nt: TGTGCCAGTAGTCTCTTAGGGGGTTTCAACACTGAAGCTTTCTTT
CDR3aa: CASSLLGGFNTEAFF

v_gene: TRBV28
j_gene: TRBJ1-4
abundance: -
d_gene: -
CDR3nt: TGTGCCAGCAACGGGAATAATGAAAAACTGTTTTTT
CDR3aa: CASNGNNEKLFF

v_gene: TRBV28
j_gene: TRBJ1-1
abundance: -
d_gene: -
CDR3nt: TGTGCCAGCAGTCCGGGACAAATCACTGAAGCTTTCTTT
CDR3aa: CASSPGQITEAFF

v_gene: TRBV28
j_gene: TRBJ2-5
abundance: -
d_gene: TRBD2
CDR3nt: TGTGCCAGCAGTTCCGGACTAGCGGGAGTAGAGACCCAGTACTTC
CDR3aa: CASSSGLAGVETQYF

v_gene: TRBV6-1
j_gene: TRBJ2-7
abundance: -
d_gene: TRBD1
CDR3nt: TGTGCCAGCAGAGGGGGCTTGGAGTCCTACGAGCAGTACTTC
CDR3aa: CASRGGLESYEQYF

v_gene: TRBV7-7
j_gene: TRBJ2-5
abundance: -
d_gene: -
CDR3nt: TGTGCTAGCAGCTTAGAGGGGCTTCGACAAGAGACCCAGTACTTC
CDR3aa: CASSLEGLRQETQYF

v_gene: TRBV7-9
j_gene: TRBJ2-7
abundance: -
d_gene: TRBD2
CDR3nt: TGTGCCAGCAGCTTCGCTGGGGGGGTCTCCTACGAGCAGTACTTC
CDR3aa: CASSFAGGVSYEQYF

v_gene: TRBV6-1
j_gene: TRBJ2-6
abundance: -
d_gene: -
CDR3nt: TGTGCCAGCAGTGGGCTTGGTGGCTCTGGGGCCAACGTCCTGACTTTC
CDR3aa: CASSGLGGSGANVLTF

v_gene: TRBV7-9
j_gene: TRBJ1-1
abundance: -
d_gene: TRBD1
CDR3nt: TGTGCCAGCAGCTTAGAGGCTGGTAGGGGGCAGCCCATGAACACTGAAGCTTTCTTT
CDR3aa: CASSLEAGRGQPMNTEAFF

v_gene: TRBV5-1
j_gene: TRBJ2-5
abundance: -
d_gene: TRBD1
CDR3nt: TGCGCCAGCAGCTTCTGGACAGGGCGGGGTGAGACCCAGTACTTC
CDR3aa: CASSFWTGRGETQYF

v_gene: TRBV7-2
j_gene: TRBJ2-7
abundance: -
d_gene: -
CDR3nt: TGTGCCAGCAGCTTGTCCCTCACCTACGAGCAGTACTTC
CDR3aa: CASSLSLTYEQYF

v_gene: TRBV4-2
j_gene: TRBJ1-1
abundance: -
d_gene: -
CDR3nt: TGTGCCAGCAGCCAGTCGGGGCATATGAACACTGAAGCTTTCTTT
CDR3aa: CASSQSGHMNTEAFF

v_gene: TRBV2
j_gene: TRBJ1-5
abundance: -
d_gene: -
CDR3nt: TGTGCCAGCAGTGAAGACAGCCGGCCCCAGCATTTT
CDR3aa: CASSEDSRPQHF

v_gene: TRBV1
j_gene: TRBJ1-2
abundance: once
d_gene: -
CDR3nt: TGCACCAGCAGCCCTGAAGGGGAGGGGACAGGGCCCTATGGCTACACCTTC
CDR3aa: CTSSPEGEGTGPYGYTF

v_gene: TRBV29-1
j_gene: TRBJ2-6
abundance: -
d_gene: -
CDR3nt: TGCAGCGTTGGGAGCTCTGGGGCCAACGTCCTGACTTTC
CDR3aa: CSVGSSGANVLTF

v_gene: TRBV7-9
j_gene: TRBJ1-1
abundance: -
d_gene: -
CDR3nt: TGTGCCAGCAGCTTAGCAGGGGCGGTTACTGAAGCTTTCTTT
CDR3aa: CASSLAGAVTEAFF

v_gene: TRBV7-3
j_gene: TRBJ1-2
abundance: -
d_gene: -
CDR3nt: TGTGCCAGCAGCCATACCGGGGGTCGAGGCTACACCTTC
CDR3aa: CASSHTGGRGYTF

v_gene: TRBV30
j_gene: TRBJ2-5
abundance: -
d_gene: -
CDR3nt: TGTGCCTGGAGTGTGGGGGGCCCCCAAGAGACCCAGTACTTC
CDR3aa: CAWSVGGPQETQYF

v_gene: TRBV7-2
j_gene: TRBJ1-2
abundance: few
d_gene: -
CDR3nt: TGTGCCAGCAGCACCCGGACAGAGTATGGCTACACCTTC
CDR3aa: CASSTRTEYGYTF

v_gene: TRBV11-2
j_gene: TRBJ1-4
abundance: -
d_gene: -
CDR3nt: TGTGCCAGCAGCTTAGAAACAGGGTGGCAAAAACTGTTTTTT
CDR3aa: CASSLETGWQKLFF

v_gene: TRBV11-3
j_gene: TRBJ2-1
abundance: -
d_gene: TRBD2
CDR3nt: TGTGCCAGCAGTTCCGGGACTATGACTGAGCAGTTCTTC
CDR3aa: CASSSGTMTEQFF

v_gene: TRBV28
j_gene: TRBJ1-6
abundance: -
d_gene: -
CDR3nt: TGTGCCGGCGCCCGGGGCTATAATTCACCCCTCCACTTT
CDR3aa: CAGARGYNSPLHF

v_gene: TRBV14
j_gene: TRBJ2-7
abundance: -
d_gene: -
CDR3nt: TGTGCCAGCAGCCAAGATCTGCAGTCCTACGAGCAGTACTTC
CDR3aa: CASSQDLQSYEQYF

v_gene: TRBV5-1
j_gene: TRBJ1-1
abundance: once
d_gene: -
CDR3nt: TGCGCCAGCAGCTTGATCCCAGACCAGAACACTGAAGCTTTCTTT
CDR3aa: CASSLIPDQNTEAFF

v_gene: TRBV4-1
j_gene: TRBJ1-3
abundance: few
d_gene: -
CDR3nt: TGCGCCAGCAGCCAAGGGGTAGGGAGCTCTGGAAACACCATATATTTT
CDR3aa: CASSQGVGSSGNTIYF

v_gene: TRBV13
j_gene: TRBJ1-1
abundance: -
d_gene: -
CDR3nt: TGTGCCAGCAGCTCGAACACTGAAGCTTTCTTT
CDR3aa: CASSSNTEAFF

v_gene: TRBV28
j_gene: TRBJ2-7
abundance: -
d_gene: -
CDR3nt: TGTGCCAGCAGTTCCGGGACGGAAAGCTCCTACGAGCAGTACTTC
CDR3aa: CASSSGTESSYEQYF

v_gene: TRBV5-1
j_gene: TRBJ2-2
abundance: -
d_gene: -
CDR3nt: TGCGCCAGCAGCTTGGCGGCTACGAACACCGGGGAGCTGTTTTTT
CDR3aa: CASSLAATNTGELFF

v_gene: TRBV5-6
j_gene: TRBJ1-2
abundance: once
d_gene: -
CDR3nt: TGTGCCAGCAGCGCCGTAGGGGCTCGAGGTGGCTACACCTTC
CDR3aa: CASSAVGARGGYTF

v_gene: TRBV11-3
j_gene: TRBJ2-3
abundance: few
d_gene: TRBD1
CDR3nt: TGTGCCAGCGGCTCCGGGACAGGGGGGCCAGATACGCAGTATTTT
CDR3aa: CASGSGTGGPDTQYF

v_gene: TRBV10-3
j_gene: TRBJ2-7
abundance: -
d_gene: TRBD1
CDR3nt: TGTGCCGTGAGACAGGGGCAGGAGCAGTACTTC
CDR3aa: CAVRQGQEQYF

v_gene: TRBV30
j_gene: TRBJ2-1
abundance: -
d_gene: -
CDR3nt: TGTGCCTGGAGTGTGTTAGGGGCGGCCTACTCCTACAATGAGCAGTTCTTC
CDR3aa: CAWSVLGAAYSYNEQFF

v_gene: TRBV7-9
j_gene: TRBJ2-2
abundance: -
d_gene: -
CDR3nt: TGTGCCAGCAGCTTAAACAGGGCCGGGGAGCTGTTTTTT
CDR3aa: CASSLNRAGELFF

v_gene: TRBV6-5
j_gene: TRBJ1-1
abundance: -
d_gene: TRBD1
CDR3nt: TGTGCCAGCAGTCCCGACAGGGACACTGAAGCTTTCTTT
CDR3aa: CASSPDRDTEAFF

v_gene: TRBV2
j_gene: TRBJ1-1
abundance: -
d_gene: -
CDR3nt: TGTGCCAGCAGTACTCCTGATAACACTGAAGCTTTCTTT
CDR3aa: CASSTPDNTEAFF

v_gene: TRBV7-2
j_gene: TRBJ1-4
abundance: -
d_gene: -
CDR3nt: TGTGCCAGCAGCCGAGGGGACACATATGAAAAACTGTTTTTT
CDR3aa: CASSRGDTYEKLFF

v_gene: TRBV18
j_gene: TRBJ2-1
abundance: -
d_gene: TRBD2
CDR3nt: TGTGCCAGCTCACCCAGTCCCGGGACTAGCGGGGCGACCTCCTACAATGAGCAGTTCTTC
CDR3aa: CASSPSPGTSGATSYNEQFF

v_gene: TRBV7-2
j_gene: TRBJ2-3
abundance: -
d_gene: -
CDR3nt: TGTGCCAGCAGCTTTTTGGGGGATACGCAGTATTTT
CDR3aa: CASSFLGDTQYF

v_gene: TRBV6-1
j_gene: TRBJ2-5
abundance: -
d_gene: -
CDR3nt: TGTGCCAGCAGCTACGGGGGTAACCAAGAGACCCAGTACTTC
CDR3aa: CASSYGGNQETQYF

v_gene: TRBV7-3
j_gene: TRBJ1-6
abundance: -
d_gene: TRBD1
CDR3nt: TGTGCCAGCAGCTTAACGGGACAGGGCTCACCCCTCCACTTT
CDR3aa: CASSLTGQGSPLHF

v_gene: TRBV5-6
j_gene: TRBJ2-4
abundance: -
d_gene: TRBD2
CDR3nt: TGTGCCAGCAGCCGAGCGGGGGTCGTAGCCAAAAACATTCAGTACTTC
CDR3aa: CASSRAGVVAKNIQYF

v_gene: TRBV5-3
j_gene: TRBJ2-1
abundance: -
d_gene: -
CDR3nt: TGTGCCAGAAGCTTGATTCCCGCGTACAATGAGCAGTTCTTC
CDR3aa: CARSLIPAYNEQFF

v_gene: TRBV9
j_gene: TRBJ1-1
abundance: -
d_gene: -
CDR3nt: TGTGCCAGCAGCGCGGGACATTTGAACACTGAAGCTTTCTTT
CDR3aa: CASSAGHLNTEAFF

v_gene: TRBV2
j_gene: TRBJ1-2
abundance: few
d_gene: -
CDR3nt: TGTGCCAGCAGGTCGCGGAACTATGGCTACACCTTC
CDR3aa: CASRSRNYGYTF

v_gene: TRBV28
j_gene: TRBJ2-5
abundance: -
d_gene: -
CDR3nt: TGTGCCAGCAGTTTACAGAACCAAGAGACCCAGTACTTC
CDR3aa: CASSLQNQETQYF

v_gene: TRBV29-1
j_gene: TRBJ2-1
abundance: -
d_gene: TRBD2
CDR3nt: TGCAGCGTTGCGAGCGGGGGGCGTACTATCTTC
CDR3aa: CSVASGGRTIF

v_gene: TRBV5-1
j_gene: TRBJ2-1
abundance: -
d_gene: TRBD2
CDR3nt: TGCGCCAGCAGCCAACGAGCGGGAGCATCCTACAATGAGCAGTTCTTC
CDR3aa: CASSQRAGASYNEQFF

v_gene: TRBV27
j_gene: TRBJ2-5
abundance: few
d_gene: -
CDR3nt: TGTGCCAGCAGTCCCCTGGGCGGTGGTCAAGAGACCCAGTACTTC
CDR3aa: CASSPLGGGQETQYF

v_gene: TRBV28
j_gene: TRBJ1-2
abundance: -
d_gene: TRBD1
CDR3nt: TGTGCCACCCTCCCTGGGGACAGGGGGATCTATGGCTACACCTTC
CDR3aa: CATLPGDRGIYGYTF

v_gene: TRBV5-6
j_gene: TRBJ2-1
abundance: -
d_gene: -
CDR3nt: TGTGCCAGCAACCGGGGCAGCTCCTACAATGAGCAGTTCTTC
CDR3aa: CASNRGSSYNEQFF

v_gene: TRBV27
j_gene: TRBJ2-5
abundance: -
d_gene: -
CDR3nt: TGTGCCAGCAGTTTAGAGGGCGGGACCCAGTACTTC
CDR3aa: CASSLEGGTQYF

v_gene: TRBV9
j_gene: TRBJ2-3
abundance: -
d_gene: -
CDR3nt: TGTGCCAGCAGCGTAGGGGGAGCCACTAGCACAGATACGCAGTATTTT
CDR3aa: CASSVGGATSTDTQYF

v_gene: TRBV28
j_gene: TRBJ1-4
abundance: -
d_gene: TRBD1
CDR3nt: TGTGCCAGCAGTTTCCTGACAGGGGTGGATGAAAAACTGTTTTTT
CDR3aa: CASSFLTGVDEKLFF

v_gene: TRBV2
j_gene: TRBJ1-4
abundance: -
d_gene: TRBD1
CDR3nt: TGTGCCAGCAGAGCAGGGGGAACAACTAATGAAAAACTGTTTTTT
CDR3aa: CASRAGGTTNEKLFF